Below, 5 T cell receptor beta chains from the same sample are listed, as sequenced in a study of yellow fever vaccine responses in identical twins. TCRdb itself ran the RT-PCR reads through MiXCR, one entry per CDR3 protein. This sample has about 23,000 distinct CDR3 sequences; 60% to 85% occur once, and the top ten carry about 4.8%. This specimen was T cells from blood (PBMCs), unsorted or a sorted subset (not recorded which), taken before or after yellow fever vaccination (not recorded which). The receptors were gathered from a woman between 18 and 30 years old who received the yellow fever vaccine.

V usage is TRBV2 and J usage is TRBJ2-1, with 7 bases aligning to TRBD1. CDR1 is SNHLY and CDR2 is FYNNEI in the germline V gene. Losses at the gene ends were 6 bases for V and 0 bases for J; bases not matched to a gene: 8. The CDR3 sequence is 16 residues long. The CDR3 nucleotides are TGTGCCAGCAGCCGGACAGGTATGAGCTCCTACAATGAGCAGTTCTTC. This sequence encodes CASSRTGMSSYNEQFF.

The rearrangement links TRBV11-1 to TRBJ2-3; the D is unclear. Germline V gene lookup returns CDR1 SGHAT and CDR2 FQDESV (reference sequence). V was trimmed by 1 base and J by 1 base, leaving 12 bases between them. CDR3 size: 16 residues. The chain's CDR3 is CASSLVGHQGTDTQYF. CDR3 coding DNA: TGTGCCAGCAGCTTAGTAGGGCATCAGGGCACAGATACGCAGTATTTT.

This clonotype has only one observation. The chain links TRBV11-1 to TRBJ2-2; D ambiguous. V gave up 1 base and J gave up 3 bases, with 9 bases separating them. Germline CDR1 and CDR2: SGHAT and FQDESV (reference sequence). The CDR3 loop spans 15 amino acids. This chain's CDR3 is CASSLGWGYTGELFF. DNA of the CDR3: TGTGCCAGCAGCTTAGGATGGGGATACACCGGGGAGCTGTTTTTT.

The table lists this clonotype with a few counts. J is TRBJ2-7 and V is TRBV29-1; TRBD2 aligns across 7 bases. There are 11 residues in the CDR3. The germline V gene has CDR1 SQVTM and CDR2 ANQGSEA. Trimming took 7 bases from V and 1 from J; bases not matched to a gene: 1. The CDR3 loop is CSALASYEQYF. The CDR3 DNA reads TGCAGCGCACTAGCGTCCTACGAGCAGTACTTC.

The J gene is TRBJ1-4, the V gene TRBV11-1; D is unresolved. Between the trimmed V and J ends, which lost 4 bases and 8 bases, there was a span of 11 bases. The length of the CDR3 is 13 residues. Germline V CDR1 and CDR2: SGHAT, FQDESV (reference sequence). The CDR3 DNA follows: TGTGCCAGCAGCTACACCAAGAAGGAAAAACTGTTTTTT. It encodes CASSYTKKEKLFF.